One and the same sample provided the 9 T cell receptor beta chains below, sequenced in a study of cytomegalovirus exposure and HLA in healthy donors. Use of 60 Vbeta and 13 Jbeta primers characterized the PCR. The table came from immunoSEQ multiplex PCR; TCRdb's copy has only in-frame clones and leaves some out. The data contain roughly 180,000 clones, over 70% of them singletons. What was sequenced was PBMCs. The receptors derive from a woman in her fifties or sixties in good health and CMV-seropositive.

This rearrangement joins TRBV7-9 to TRBJ2-7, with 16 bases matching TRBD2. The CDR3 is 19 amino acids. The junction had 14 bases not matched to a gene; V was cut back by 5 bases and J by 4 bases. CDR1 SEHNR and CDR2 FQNEAQ come from the germline V gene (reference sequence). Written as DNA, the CDR3 is TGTGCCAGCAGCCTAACGGGGACTAGCGGGGGGGCGGCTTCTTACGAGCAGTACTTC. Protein sequence: CASSLTGTSGGAASYEQYF. Looking up the rest from reference TRBV7-9 and TRBJ2-7 gives the full variable domain: DTGVSQNPRHKITKRGQNVTFRCDPISEHNRLYWYRQTLGQGPEFLTYFQNEAQLEKSRLLSDRFSAERPKGSFSTLEIQRTEQGDSAMYLCASSLTGTSGGAASYEQYFGPGTRLTVT.

Notes on this clone: At one of its ends the junction is not consistent with the germline gene, which may arise from a read error. The J gene is TRBJ2-4, the V gene TRBV7-2; 8 bases agree with TRBD2. The germline V gene has CDR1 SGHTA and CDR2 FQGNSA. The CDR3 covers 16 residues. The CDR3 DNA sequence: TGTGCCAGCAGCTTACAGGGTTCCGGGGGGGGAAACAGTCAGTACTTC. Its protein product is CASSLQGSGGGNSQYF. The whole variable domain, remainder taken from reference TRBV7-2 and TRBJ2-4, is GAGVSQSPSNKVTEKGKDVELRCDPISGHTALYWYRQSLGQGLEFLIYFQGNSAPDKSGLPSDRFSAERTGGSVSTLTIQRTQQEDSAVYLCASSLQGSGGGNSQYFGAGTRLSVL.

The rearrangement links TRBV6-5 to TRBJ1-5; D is perhaps TRBD1 (6 bases). CDR1 MNHEY and CDR2 SVGAGI come from the germline V gene. Trimming stripped 4 bases from V and 4 bases from J, with 14 bases between. This CDR3 has 15 residues. CDR3 protein: CASSFGGQGNQPQHF. Here the CDR3 DNA reads TGTGCCAGCAGTTTCGGGGGGCAGGGGAATCAGCCCCAGCATTTT.

DNA of the CDR3: TGTGCCAGCAGCCGACAGGGGGCAGGGGAGACCCAGTACTTC. Translated, it gives CASSRQGAGETQYF. The gene calls are TRBV7-3 and TRBJ2-5; TRBD1 matches 10 bases. The J segment lost 5 bases and the V segment lost 5 bases, leaving 5 bases of the junction unmatched. The CDR3 consists of 14 residues. Per germline, CDR1 SGHTA and CDR2 FQGTGA.

V and J are TRBV9 and TRBJ2-5; 8 bases are shared with TRBD2. The CDR3 covers 16 residues. With V trimmed by 0 bases and J by 5 bases, 9 bases remained unmatched. CDR1 SGDLS and CDR2 YYNGEE come from the germline V gene. Here the CDR3 DNA reads TGTGCCAGCAGCGTAGGCGCCGGGACTAGGAGGGAGACCCAGTACTTC. Translated: CASSVGAGTRRETQYF.

On this clone: The same CDR3 can be traced to other DNA sequences in this sample. This chain connects TRBV4-2 to TRBJ1-1; D ambiguous. CDR3 length: 15 amino acids. The germline V and J ends were trimmed by 0 bases and 3 bases, with 11 bases remaining between them. The V gene's germline CDR1 is LGHNA and CDR2 YNFKEQ. CDR3 DNA sequence: TGTGCCAGCAGCCAAGACCAGTCAGTATACACTGAAGCTTTCTTT. Protein sequence: CASSQDQSVYTEAFF.

This chain connects TRBV10-3 to TRBJ2-7; 8 bases agree with TRBD1. Germline V gene data show CDR1 as ENHRY and CDR2 as SYGVKD. Losses at the gene ends were 10 bases for V and 5 bases for J; bases not matched to a gene: 10. This CDR3 contains 13 residues. CDR3 in amino acids: CANQGQDNDEQYF. In nucleotides, the CDR3 is TGTGCCAACCAGGGACAGGATAACGACGAGCAGTACTTC.

This sequence joins TRBV13 and TRBJ2-7; D is unclear. Germline V gives CDR1 PRHDT, CDR2 FYEKMQ (reference sequence). V was shortened by 5 bases and J by 2 bases, with 10 bases between the two germline ends. CDR3 length: 13 residues. The CDR3 nucleotides read TGTGCCAGCAGCAGATTTGGGCCCTACGAGCAGTACTTC. Amino acids: CASSRFGPYEQYF.

This chain links TRBV6-1 with TRBJ1-5; D unclear. Trimming shortened V by 2 bases and J by 4 bases, and 6 bases separated the two germline ends. Germline V gene lookup returns CDR1 MNHNS and CDR2 SASEGT. The CDR3 covers 13 residues. CDR3 DNA: TGTGCCAGCAGTGAACCCGGGAATCAGCCCCAGCATTTT. This encodes CASSEPGNQPQHF.